A selection of T cell receptor beta chains follows, all from one sample in a study of identical twins. TCRdb independently ran MiXCR on the 5' RACE reads; one entry per CDR3 protein. The sample gives roughly 1.6 million distinct CDR3 sequences, 25% to 35% of which show up once; roughly 0.3% is in the top ten. Sequenced: cord blood. These receptors were collected from a newborn girl in good health. The CDR3 runs from the conserved cysteine through the conserved F or W. The D gene is left open where the match is weak. Clone size appears in some rows only: once, few, many, or a class for an expanded clone.

v_gene	abundance	d_gene	j_gene	CDR3nt	CDR3aa
TRBV29-1	many	.	TRBJ2-1	TGCAGCGTTGCGGACCCGAATGAGCAGTTCTTC	CSVADPNEQFF
TRBV11-2	many	.	TRBJ2-5	TGTGCCAGCAGCTTAGTAGAGACCCAGTACTTC	CASSLVETQYF
TRBV7-2	many	TRBD2	TRBJ2-1	TGCGCCAGCAGCTTGGGGCCGGGACTAGCATACAATGAGCAGTTCTTC	CASSLGPGLAYNEQFF
TRBV6-5	.	.	TRBJ2-2	TGTGCCAGCAGTTACTCGGGCAGTTCGAACACCGGGGAGCTGTTTTTT	CASSYSGSSNTGELFF
TRBV20-1	.	TRBD2	TRBJ2-5	TGCAGTGCTAGTGACTTCGGCTTAGCGGGGGCAGAGACCCAGTACTTC	CSASDFGLAGAETQYF
TRBV9	.	.	TRBJ1-6	TGTGCCAGCAGCGCCACCGTGAGGGATTCACCCCTCCACTTT	CASSATVRDSPLHF
TRBV4-1	few	.	TRBJ2-5	TGCGCCAGCAGCCAAGTCCCACCCCCTAGCGAAGAGACCCAGTACTTC	CASSQVPPPSEETQYF
TRBV5-1	.	.	TRBJ2-1	TGCGCCAGCAGCTTGGAAAGGGGACACTCCTACAATGAGCAGTTCTTC	CASSLERGHSYNEQFF
TRBV5-1	.	.	TRBJ1-1	TGCGCCAGCAGCTTGCAGAACCCCGGGACACCTCGCACTGAAGCTTTCTTT	CASSLQNPGTPRTEAFF
TRBV29-1	.	.	TRBJ2-7	TGCAGCGTTTATGGGGGGCCCGCCTACGAGCAGTACTTC	CSVYGGPAYEQYF
TRBV7-2	many	.	TRBJ2-3	TGTGCCAGCAGCTTAACTGGGACTAGCACAGATACGCAGTATTTT	CASSLTGTSTDTQYF
TRBV7-2	.	TRBD1	TRBJ1-4	TGTGCCAGCAGCCTCTACTATGGACAGGGTGATAATGAAAAACTGTTTTTT	CASSLYYGQGDNEKLFF
TRBV6-1	.	.	TRBJ2-3	TGTGCCAGCAGGATACGGACAGTTTCAGATACGCAGTATTTT	CASRIRTVSDTQYF
TRBV10-3	.	.	TRBJ1-1	TGTGCCATCAGTGACGGGGGCGATAGGATGAACACTGAAGCTTTCTTT	CAISDGGDRMNTEAFF
TRBV12-3/TRBV12-4	.	.	TRBJ2-3	.	CASSWGRGADVEYF
TRBV6-1	.	.	TRBJ1-1	TGTGCCAGCATTCTTCCCCAACCGAACACTGAAGCTTTCTTT	CASILPQPNTEAFF
TRBV19	few	TRBD2	TRBJ2-5	TGTGCCAGCTCCGAGACTAGCGGGAGAAGAGAGACCCAGTACTTC	CASSETSGRRETQYF
TRBV27	.	TRBD2	TRBJ2-3	TGTGCCAGCAGTTTATTCAGCGGGGGGGCCTTAGATACGCAGTATTTT	CASSLFSGGALDTQYF
TRBV27	once	.	TRBJ2-5	TGTGCCAGCAGTCCCACAGGGATATGGCTAGCGGTGAATGAGCAGTACTTC	CASSPTGIWLAVNEQYF
TRBV3-1	.	.	TRBJ1-1	TGTGCCAGCAGCCAAGTGGGGGGTGAGACTGAAGCTTTCTTT	CASSQVGGETEAFF
TRBV7-2	.	.	TRBJ2-3	TGTGCCAGCAGCCCGAGGGTTACAGATATGCAGTATTTT	CASSPRVTDMQYF
TRBV7-6	few	TRBD2	TRBJ2-1	TGTGCCAGCAGCTTCGCCCCCGGGACTAGCGGGAGTACGTCCTACAATGAGCAGTTCTTC	CASSFAPGTSGSTSYNEQFF
TRBV5-1	.	TRBD1	TRBJ1-6	TGCGCCAGCAGCTCTGGACAGGGGAGGAGGCATAATTCACCCCTCCACTTT	CASSSGQGRRHNSPLHF
TRBV24-1	few	TRBD2	TRBJ2-3	TGTGCCACCAGTGAGCCGCGATTTTGGGAGGGCACGAGCACAGATACGCAGTATTTT	CATSEPRFWEGTSTDTQYF
TRBV6-1	.	.	TRBJ2-3	TGTGCCATCGGGGCATCTAGCACAGATACGCAGTATTTT	CAIGASSTDTQYF
TRBV19	few	.	TRBJ2-1	TGTGCCAGTAGTATGGGGTCGAATGAGCAGTTCTTC	CASSMGSNEQFF
TRBV27	.	TRBD2	TRBJ2-1	TGTGCCAGCAGTTCCCTCGGCGTAGCGGGAGCTCTTTACGATGAGCAGTTCTTC	CASSSLGVAGALYDEQFF
TRBV3-1	few	.	TRBJ1-2	TGTGCCAGCAGAGCAAGCCCAGGGGCTAACTATGGCTACACCTTC	CASRASPGANYGYTF
TRBV7-7	once	.	TRBJ2-2	TGTGCCAGCAGCTCGACGGTCGCGAACACCGGGGAGCTGTTTTTT	CASSSTVANTGELFF
TRBV7-8	.	.	TRBJ1-2	TGTGCCAGCAGCCCTCAAAGGTCGGGCTACACCTTC	CASSPQRSGYTF